This T cell receptor beta chain was observed in a study of shared clonotypes between healthy human individuals. Study-wide context: Per-donor plates numbered three CD4 naive, three CD4 memory, two CD8 naive and one CD8 memory.

Germline V gene sequence: CDR1 SGHNT, CDR2 YYREEE (reference sequence). Trimming cost V 0 bases and J 4 bases, with 11 bases left between them. The CDR3 is 15 amino acids. Study-wide results and limits: Roughly 5% of naive CD4 clonotypes were shared across a handful of donors.

Data came from immunoSEQ multiplex PCR; TCRdb stores just in-frame clones and leaves some out. The repertoire consists of 2,500,000 or so clones, with around nine tenths occurring once and the leading ten covering over 0.12%. Details on this clone: Its target is not known.

The chain is built from TRBV5-4 and TRBJ2-1, with a possible D match to TRBD2 (6 bases). This receptor was obtained from a man aged 18 to 29 in good health. The sample was naive CD4+ T cells sorted from blood. Subset defined: CD45RA+ positively selected. CDR3 sequence: CASSLARGIYNEQFF. The CDR3 DNA reads as TGTGCCAGCAGCTTGGCCCGGGGGATATACAATGAGCAGTTCTTC. The whole variable domain, filled in from reference TRBV5-4 and TRBJ2-1, reads ETGVTQSPTHLIKTRGQQVTLRCSSQSGHNTVSWYQQALGQGPQFIFQYYREEENGRGNFPPRFSGLQFPNYSSELNVNALELDDSALYLCASSLARGIYNEQFFGPGTRLTVL.